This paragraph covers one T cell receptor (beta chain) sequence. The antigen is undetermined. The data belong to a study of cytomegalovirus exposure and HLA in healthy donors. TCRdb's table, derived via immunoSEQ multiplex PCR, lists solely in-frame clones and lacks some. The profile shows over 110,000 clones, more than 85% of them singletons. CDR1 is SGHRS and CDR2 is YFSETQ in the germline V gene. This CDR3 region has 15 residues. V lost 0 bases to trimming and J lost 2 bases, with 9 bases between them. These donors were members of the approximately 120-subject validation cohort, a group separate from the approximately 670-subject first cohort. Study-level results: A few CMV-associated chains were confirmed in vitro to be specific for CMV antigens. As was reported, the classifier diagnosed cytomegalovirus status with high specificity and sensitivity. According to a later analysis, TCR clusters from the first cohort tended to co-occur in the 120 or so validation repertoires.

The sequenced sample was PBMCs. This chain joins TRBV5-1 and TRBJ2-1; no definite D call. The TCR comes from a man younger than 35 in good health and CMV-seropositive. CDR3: CASSLGLQTYNEQFF. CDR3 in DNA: TGCGCCAGCAGCTTGGGGCTGCAGACCTACAATGAGCAGTTCTTC.